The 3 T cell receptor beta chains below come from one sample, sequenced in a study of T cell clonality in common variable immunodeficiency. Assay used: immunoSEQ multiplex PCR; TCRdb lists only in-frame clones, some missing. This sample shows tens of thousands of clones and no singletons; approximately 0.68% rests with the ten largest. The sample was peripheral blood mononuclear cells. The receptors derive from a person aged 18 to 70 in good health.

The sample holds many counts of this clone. The CDR3 spells CASSIPSYRGGMNTEAFF. The part of the CDR3 DNA that was read is TGTGCCAGTAGTATTCCCTCCTACAGGGGTGGGATGAACACTGAA. The chain carries TRBV19 and TRBJ1-1, with 7 bases that match TRBD1. The CDR3 end is not reached by the read, which stops 3 residues before it; the germline J gene fills it in. V lost 3 bases to trimming and J lost 0 bases; unmatched junction nucleotides: 13. The CDR3 consists of 18 residues. The V gene's germline CDR1 is LNHDA and CDR2 SQIVND (reference sequence).

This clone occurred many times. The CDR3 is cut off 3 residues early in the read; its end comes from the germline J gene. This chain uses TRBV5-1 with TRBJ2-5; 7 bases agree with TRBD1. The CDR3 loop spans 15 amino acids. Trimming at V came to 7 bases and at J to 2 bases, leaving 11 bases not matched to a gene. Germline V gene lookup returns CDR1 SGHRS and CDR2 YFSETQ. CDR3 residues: CASGRRTGVQETQYF. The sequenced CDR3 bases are TGCGCCAGCGGGCGTCGTACAGGGGTTCAAGAGACC.

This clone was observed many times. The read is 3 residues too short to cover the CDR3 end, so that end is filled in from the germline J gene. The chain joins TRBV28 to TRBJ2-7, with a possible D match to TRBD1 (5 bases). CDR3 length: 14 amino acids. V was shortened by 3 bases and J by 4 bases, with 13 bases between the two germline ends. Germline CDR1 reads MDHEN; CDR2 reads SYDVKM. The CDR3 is CASSLTPGHYEQYF. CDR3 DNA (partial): TGTGCCAGCAGTTTGACCCCAGGGCATTACGAG.